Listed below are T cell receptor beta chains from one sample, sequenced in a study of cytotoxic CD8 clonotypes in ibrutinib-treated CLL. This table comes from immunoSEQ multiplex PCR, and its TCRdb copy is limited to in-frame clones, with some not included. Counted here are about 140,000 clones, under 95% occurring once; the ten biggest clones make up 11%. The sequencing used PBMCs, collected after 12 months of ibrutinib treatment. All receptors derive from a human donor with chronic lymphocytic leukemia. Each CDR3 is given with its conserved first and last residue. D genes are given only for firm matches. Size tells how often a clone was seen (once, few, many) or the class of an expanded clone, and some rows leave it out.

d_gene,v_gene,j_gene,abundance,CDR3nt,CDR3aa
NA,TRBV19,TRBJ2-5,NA,TGTGCCAGTAGTATAGCCAGACTCCGACAAGAGACCCAGTACTTC,CASSIARLRQETQYF
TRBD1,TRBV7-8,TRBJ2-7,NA,TGTGCCAGCAGCGGAGGGACAGGGGAAGTCTACGAGCAGTACTTC,CASSGGTGEVYEQYF
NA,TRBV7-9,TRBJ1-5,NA,TGTGCCAGCAGCGACGGGAATCAGCCCCAGCATTTT,CASSDGNQPQHF
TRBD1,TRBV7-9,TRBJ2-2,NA,TGTGCCAGCAGCCCGACAGGGACAGGGAGGGCCGGGGAGCTGTTTTTT,CASSPTGTGRAGELFF
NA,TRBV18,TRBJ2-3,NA,TGTGCCAGCTCACCAGGGACCCCTAGGACAGATACGCAGTATTTT,CASSPGTPRTDTQYF
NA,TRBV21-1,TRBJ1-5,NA,TGTGCCAGCAGCAAGTTGGACAGGGGAGTCCCCTTTAGCAATCAGCCCCAGCATTTT,CASSKLDRGVPFSNQPQHF
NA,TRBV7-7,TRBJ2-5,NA,TGTGCTAGCAGCTTCGGCCGGCAGGCCTATGAGGCCCAGTACTTC,CASSFGRQAYEAQYF
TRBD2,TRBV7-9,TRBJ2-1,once,TGTGCCAGCAGCTTAGCGGGACTAGCGGGAGCTGGTGAGCAGTTCTTC,CASSLAGLAGAGEQFF
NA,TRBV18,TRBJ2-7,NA,TGTGCCAGCTCACCAAGGACACTAACCTACGAGCAGTACTTC,CASSPRTLTYEQYF
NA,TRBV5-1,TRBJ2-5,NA,TGCGCCAGCAGAGAGCGGGAAGAGACCCAGTACTTC,CASREREETQYF
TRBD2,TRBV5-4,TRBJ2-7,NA,TGTGCCAGCAGCTTGGCCTTGGCTAGCGGGAACGAGCAGTACTTC,CASSLALASGNEQYF
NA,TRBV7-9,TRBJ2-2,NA,TGTGCCAGCAGCTTCGGAATACCATGGGGGGAAACCGGGGAGCTGTTTTTT,CASSFGIPWGETGELFF
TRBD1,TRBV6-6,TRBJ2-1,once,TGTGCCAGCAGTTATCCGGGACAGGGATACAATGAGCAGTTCTTC,CASSYPGQGYNEQFF
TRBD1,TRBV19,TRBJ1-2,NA,TGTGCCAGTAGTATGCGCGAGGGACAGGGCTTGCGAGGCTACACCTTC,CASSMREGQGLRGYTF
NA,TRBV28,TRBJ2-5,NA,TGTGCCAGCAGTTCCGCAACAGAGAACCAAGAGACCCAGTACTTC,CASSSATENQETQYF
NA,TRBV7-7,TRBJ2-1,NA,TGTGCTAGCAGCTTAGCGCTTGGGTACAATGAGCAGTTCTTC,CASSLALGYNEQFF
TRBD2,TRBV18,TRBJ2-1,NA,TGTGCCAGCTCACGGACTAGCGCCCTTCTGGGCTACAATGAGCAGTTCTTC,CASSRTSALLGYNEQFF
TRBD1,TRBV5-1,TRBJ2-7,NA,TGCGCCAGCAGCTTTAGTGGGTTTACAGGGGACGAGCAGTACTTC,CASSFSGFTGDEQYF
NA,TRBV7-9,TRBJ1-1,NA,TGTGCCAGCAGCTTAAGGGCTCAGGGTCAGAACACTGAAGCTTTCTTT,CASSLRAQGQNTEAFF
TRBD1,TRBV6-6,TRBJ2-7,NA,TGTGCCAGCAGTTTTAAAGGGACAGGGGAATCCTACGAGCAGTACTTC,CASSFKGTGESYEQYF
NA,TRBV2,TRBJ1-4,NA,TGTGCCAGCAAGTACGGAGGAGCGGCGGGTGAAAAACTGTTTTTT,CASKYGGAAGEKLFF
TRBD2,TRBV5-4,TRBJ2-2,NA,TGTGCCAGCAGCTTAAAACTAGCGAGCACCGGGGAGCTGTTTTTT,CASSLKLASTGELFF
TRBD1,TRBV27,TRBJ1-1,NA,TGTGCCAGCAGTTCCACAGGGGGCGCGTGGTACGCTTTCTTT,CASSSTGGAWYAFF
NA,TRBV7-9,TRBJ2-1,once,TGTGCCAGCAGCTTAAGCTCTGAGTTCTTC,CASSLSSEFF
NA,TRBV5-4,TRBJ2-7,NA,TGTGCCAGCAGCCTAGGGAGCTCCTACGAGCAGTACTTC,CASSLGSSYEQYF
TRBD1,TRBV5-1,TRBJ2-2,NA,TGCGCCAGCAGCTTGGCAGGGGGACGCGCGAACACCGGGGAGCTGTTTTTT,CASSLAGGRANTGELFF
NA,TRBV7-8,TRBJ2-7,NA,TGTGCCAGCAGCTCACACCCCTCCTACGAGCAGTACTTC,CASSSHPSYEQYF
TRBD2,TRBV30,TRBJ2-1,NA,TGTGCCTGGAAAGCGGGGGCGGGGTATGAGCAGTTCTTC,CAWKAGAGYEQFF
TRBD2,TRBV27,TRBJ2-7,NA,TGTGCCAGCAGTTTAGCGGGAGGGCCCTACGAGCAGTACTTC,CASSLAGGPYEQYF
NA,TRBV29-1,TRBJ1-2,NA,TGCAGCGTTGAGTTAAGGGGAGGCTACACCTTC,CSVELRGGYTF
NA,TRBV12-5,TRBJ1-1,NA,TGTGCTAGTGGGGGGGGCACTGAAGCTTTCTTT,CASGGGTEAFF
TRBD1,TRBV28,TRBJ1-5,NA,TGTGCCAGCAGTGTAGACAGGGGTAATCAGCCCCAGCATTTT,CASSVDRGNQPQHF
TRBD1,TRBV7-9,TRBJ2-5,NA,TGTGCCAGCAGCTTGACAGGGGGTCCCCAAGAGACCCAGTACTTC,CASSLTGGPQETQYF
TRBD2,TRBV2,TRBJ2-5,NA,TGTGCCAGTAGGGGGGTTAGCGGGACTCACCTTCCAGAGACCCAGTACTTC,CASRGVSGTHLPETQYF
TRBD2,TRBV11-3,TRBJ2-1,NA,TGTGCCAGCAGCCAGGGCGGAGCGGGAGTGCGCAATGAGCAGTTCTTC,CASSQGGAGVRNEQFF
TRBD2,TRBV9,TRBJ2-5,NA,TGTGCCAGCAGCGTTGGGACTAGCGGGAACCGCCAAGAGACCCAGTACTTC,CASSVGTSGNRQETQYF
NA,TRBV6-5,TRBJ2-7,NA,TGTGCCAGCAGTTCAATCTACGAGCAGTACTTC,CASSSIYEQYF
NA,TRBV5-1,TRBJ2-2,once,TGCGCCAGCAGCTCAATAACCCAGGGTGCCGGGGAGCTGTTTTTT,CASSSITQGAGELFF
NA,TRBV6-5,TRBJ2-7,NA,TGTGCCAGCAGTTACTCGAGGGTGAGGGGCGAGCAGTACTTC,CASSYSRVRGEQYF
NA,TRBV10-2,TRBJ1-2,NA,TGCGCCAGCAGTGAGGTGGCATCTAACTATGGCTACACCTTC,CASSEVASNYGYTF
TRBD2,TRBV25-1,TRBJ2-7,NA,TGTGCCAGCAGTCCCACCGGGACTAGCGGGTCCTACGAGCAGTACTTC,CASSPTGTSGSYEQYF
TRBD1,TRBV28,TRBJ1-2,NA,TGTGCCAGCAGTTTGAGTGGGACAGGGAGTTCTGGCTACACCTTC,CASSLSGTGSSGYTF
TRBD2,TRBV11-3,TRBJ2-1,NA,TGTGCCAGCAAACTAGCGGGAGGGAACAATGAGCAGTTCTTC,CASKLAGGNNEQFF
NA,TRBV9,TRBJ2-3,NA,TGTGCCAGCAGCGTTCCCGGGTCAGATACGCAGTATTTT,CASSVPGSDTQYF
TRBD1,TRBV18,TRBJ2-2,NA,TGTGCCAGCTCACGGATGGACAGGGAGGCATCCGGGGAGCTGTTTTTT,CASSRMDREASGELFF
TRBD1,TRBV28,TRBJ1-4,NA,TGTGCCAGCACGTTAAGGGGGTATCGGCAGGGGGATGAAAAACTGTTTTTT,CASTLRGYRQGDEKLFF
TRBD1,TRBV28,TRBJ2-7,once,TGTGCCAGCAGTTCTCCAGGGACAGGGTCCTACGAGCAGTACTTC,CASSSPGTGSYEQYF